These T cell receptor beta chains were read from a single sample in a study of control samples from healthy donors and cancer patients. The protocol was immunoSEQ multiplex PCR, while the TCRdb copy is restricted to in-frame clones and leaves out a portion. The sample contains roughly 90,000 clones, 85% to 90% of which appear only once. Sequencing input: PBMCs. The receptor source for this set is a woman between 50 and 59 years old with colorectal cancer. Both conserved end residues are part of each CDR3. The order of the fields is clone size, V gene, J gene, D gene, CDR3 length, CDR3 protein. D genes are given only for firm matches. Clone size, where shown, is once, few, many, or a class for clones that have expanded.

abundance: .
v_gene: TRBV27
j_gene: TRBJ2-2
d_gene: .
len: 13
CDR3aa: CASRPGADGELFF

abundance: .
v_gene: TRBV9
j_gene: TRBJ1-2
d_gene: .
len: 15
CDR3aa: CASSPGTAPNYGYTF

abundance: .
v_gene: TRBV27
j_gene: TRBJ1-4
d_gene: .
len: 15
CDR3aa: CASSTRQAGSEKLFF

abundance: once
v_gene: TRBV4-1
j_gene: TRBJ2-1
d_gene: .
len: 16
CDR3aa: CASSQVRGQALNEQFF

abundance: .
v_gene: TRBV7-3
j_gene: TRBJ2-5
d_gene: .
len: 13
CDR3aa: CASSSEREETQYF

abundance: few
v_gene: TRBV6-5
j_gene: TRBJ1-5
d_gene: TRBD1
len: 13
CDR3aa: CASSFYRGQPQHF

abundance: .
v_gene: TRBV3-1/TRBV3-2
j_gene: TRBJ1-1
d_gene: .
len: 14
CDR3aa: CASSPGTFNTEAFF

abundance: .
v_gene: TRBV28
j_gene: TRBJ2-5
d_gene: TRBD2
len: 14
CDR3aa: CASSSSGGGETQYF

abundance: .
v_gene: TRBV28
j_gene: TRBJ1-6
d_gene: TRBD1
len: 15
CDR3aa: CASSRGQGRDSPLHF

abundance: .
v_gene: TRBV30
j_gene: TRBJ1-1
d_gene: .
len: 13
CDR3aa: CAWMNDRNTEAFF

abundance: .
v_gene: TRBV20-1
j_gene: TRBJ2-5
d_gene: .
len: 11
CDR3aa: CSARKDETQYF

abundance: .
v_gene: TRBV19
j_gene: TRBJ1-3
d_gene: .
len: 15
CDR3aa: CASSFARTSGNTIYF

abundance: .
v_gene: TRBV6-4
j_gene: TRBJ1-2
d_gene: TRBD1
len: 17
CDR3aa: CASSDSGAQGTSYGYTF

abundance: .
v_gene: TRBV6-1
j_gene: TRBJ1-6
d_gene: TRBD1
len: 14
CDR3aa: CASSMDRDSSPLHF

abundance: .
v_gene: TRBV28
j_gene: TRBJ1-5
d_gene: .
len: 13
CDR3aa: CASSFAVNQPQHF

abundance: .
v_gene: TRBV7-9
j_gene: TRBJ2-1
d_gene: .
len: 11
CDR3aa: CASSGEGEQFF

abundance: .
v_gene: TRBV27
j_gene: TRBJ2-2
d_gene: TRBD2
len: 15
CDR3aa: CASSLRASGPGELFF

abundance: .
v_gene: TRBV30
j_gene: TRBJ1-1
d_gene: .
len: 12
CDR3aa: CAWRRGVTEAFF

abundance: .
v_gene: TRBV5-1
j_gene: TRBJ2-1
d_gene: .
len: 13
CDR3aa: CASKRGEVNEQFF

abundance: .
v_gene: TRBV19
j_gene: TRBJ1-5
d_gene: TRBD1
len: 15
CDR3aa: CASTIGQGGNQPQHF

abundance: .
v_gene: TRBV9
j_gene: TRBJ2-5
d_gene: TRBD2
len: 16
CDR3aa: CASSAETSGGPETQYF

abundance: .
v_gene: TRBV4-3
j_gene: TRBJ1-3
d_gene: .
len: 17
CDR3aa: CASSQDTGGHSGNTIYF

abundance: .
v_gene: TRBV2
j_gene: TRBJ1-2
d_gene: TRBD1
len: 14
CDR3aa: CASRGDRLTYGYTF

abundance: .
v_gene: TRBV27
j_gene: TRBJ1-6
d_gene: .
len: 14
CDR3aa: CASTGGAGNSPLHF

abundance: .
v_gene: TRBV6-2/TRBV6-3
j_gene: TRBJ1-2
d_gene: TRBD1
len: 14
CDR3aa: CASRYYRGLGGYTF

abundance: .
v_gene: TRBV4-3
j_gene: TRBJ1-2
d_gene: .
len: 15
CDR3aa: CASSQEVGHNYGYTF

abundance: .
v_gene: TRBV6-2/TRBV6-3
j_gene: TRBJ2-3
d_gene: TRBD1
len: 13
CDR3aa: CASSDRGRDTQYF

abundance: .
v_gene: TRBV7-3
j_gene: TRBJ2-2
d_gene: .
len: 13
CDR3aa: CASSTGRDGELFF

abundance: .
v_gene: TRBV5-1
j_gene: TRBJ2-3
d_gene: .
len: 13
CDR3aa: CASSLATTDTQYF

abundance: few
v_gene: TRBV9
j_gene: TRBJ2-3
d_gene: TRBD2
len: 16
CDR3aa: CASSPGGTSGTDTQYF

abundance: .
v_gene: TRBV4-3
j_gene: TRBJ1-5
d_gene: .
len: 16
CDR3aa: CASSQDRGGENQPQHF

abundance: .
v_gene: TRBV19
j_gene: TRBJ2-4
d_gene: .
len: 16
CDR3aa: CASSIAGGQVKNIQYF